The clone carrying this T cell receptor beta chain was picked up a small number of times. The antigen is unknown. Sequencing was performed with immunoSEQ multiplex PCR; in TCRdb, only in-frame clones are kept and a portion is missing. Of more than 20,000 clones detected, 85% to 90% appear once; the ten largest clones hold about 5.1%. The germline V gene has CDR1 SGHNT and CDR2 YENEEA. Trimming left V 8 bases short and J 5 bases short, with 12 bases between. The length of the CDR3 is 12 residues. The data originate from a study of graft-versus-host responses after intestinal transplantation. Study in general: Anti-thymocyte globulin induction was given to all recipients, followed by tacrolimus and steroids for around three years. Study-level findings and limits: Detection of GvH clones occurred in recipient marrow, and some had their first appearance in ileum or blood.

Sequencing used PBMCs, obtained 65 to 70 days after intestinal transplantation. The origin of this receptor is a human patient who received an intestinal transplant, so some T cells may come from the graft donor. The chain couples TRBV11-3 to TRBJ2-5; D is perhaps TRBD1 or TRBD2 (6 bases each). The CDR3 sequence: CASAGGGETQYF. CDR3 in DNA: TGTGCCAGCGCCGGGGGCGGGGAGACCCAGTACTTC.